The clone carrying this T cell receptor (beta chain) has a single count. No antigen is known for it. This specimen belongs to a study of cytomegalovirus exposure and HLA in healthy donors. V was clipped by 8 bases and J by 6 bases, with 16 bases between them. The CDR3 covers 13 residues. Germline V gives CDR1 MNHNS, CDR2 SASEGT. Both 60 Vbeta primers and 13 Jbeta primers went into the PCR. Only in-frame clones appear in the TCRdb table, and some are missing; sequencing was by immunoSEQ multiplex PCR. The sample lists under 200,000 clones, around 81% occurring once. Overall study results and limits: A prior analysis recorded that most TCR beta V segments were productive about 87% or about 30% of the time. 16,951 TCR beta sequences were associated with HLA alleles at 0.05 false discovery rate in a later analysis. Rare TCR sequences dominated, though some public TCRs recurred in many donors. Indistinguishable V segments, including TRBV6-2 and TRBV6-3, were excluded.

The sequenced sample was PBMCs. This receptor was obtained from a man aged 35 to 55 in good health and CMV-seronegative. The chain employs TRBV6-1 and TRBJ1-1; D uncertain. CDR3 coding DNA: TGTGCCAGCCATTTCCGGGAAGGAGCTGAAGCTTTCTTT. Its protein is CASHFREGAEAFF.